The 7 T cell receptor beta chains below come from one sample, sequenced in a study of blood T cells in healthy people across ages. The authors ran a second PCR of about 6 to 11 cycles using a sample-barcoded 5' primer and a J-beta primer mix. TCRdb re-called the 5' RACE reads through MiXCR, storing one row per CDR3 protein. Seen here are more than 1.4 million distinct CDR3 sequences, 42% observed once, and the top ten hold 6.5% to 10%. The sequencing input was blood. These receptors all stem from a woman between 18 and 30 years old in good health.

Note on this clonotype: The junction differs from germline at one of its ends, possibly a read error. The CDR3 sequence is CASSLEGTRTAQYF. The CDR3 nucleotides are TGCGCCAGCAGCTTAGAGGGGACAAGGACGGCCCAGTACTTC. The chain combines TRBV7-2 with TRBJ2-7; tentative D call: TRBD1 (6 bases). Germline-derived CDR1 and CDR2 are SGHTA and FQGNSA. The CDR3 sequence is 14 residues long.

V is TRBV12-3 or TRBV12-4 and J is TRBJ2-2; D remains ambiguous. This CDR3 spans 14 amino acids. Between the trimmed V and J ends, which lost 7 bases and 1 base, there was a span of 10 bases. This CDR3 is CASIGRMNTGELFF. The CDR3 coding sequence is TGTGCCAGCATCGGGCGGATGAACACCGGGGAGCTGTTTTTT.

The V and J genes are TRBV24-1 and TRBJ2-5; D may be TRBD1 (5 bases). Germline lookup yields CDR1 KGHDR and CDR2 SFDVKD. Trimming left V 6 bases short and J 0 bases short, with 10 bases between. The CDR3 runs to 14 residues. CDR3 nucleotide sequence: TGTGCCACCAGTTCCAGGGATTACCAAGAGACCCAGTACTTC. It is translated as CATSSRDYQETQYF.

V is TRBV7-2 and J is TRBJ2-5; D gene unclear. The germline V gene encodes CDR1 SGHTA and CDR2 FQGNSA. V shed 4 bases and J shed 2 bases, with 20 bases lying between them. The CDR3 covers 17 residues. CDR3 in DNA: TGTGCCAGCAGCTCCCTAAGAGTACGGCTACGACAAGAGACCCAGTACTTC. Translation gives CASSSLRVRLRQETQYF.

The chain carries TRBV12-5 and TRBJ2-7, with 9 positions matching TRBD1. V lost 4 bases and J lost 6; bases outside the gene matches: 13. From germline, CDR1 is LGHNT and CDR2 FRNRAP. The CDR3 consists of 16 residues. CDR3 sequence reads: CASGSSQGQGYSEQYF. In DNA, the CDR3 is TGTGCTAGTGGTTCTTCCCAGGGACAGGGTTACAGCGAGCAGTACTTC.

This clonotype turned up a few times. As DNA, the CDR3 is TGCGCCAGCAGCTTGGGGGGTACAAACCAAGAGACCCAGTACTTC. It encodes CASSLGGTNQETQYF. The chain has TRBV5-1 and TRBJ2-5; no clear D gene. Germline V lookup: CDR1 SGHRS, CDR2 YFSETQ. The CDR3 runs to 15 residues. The V end lost 0 bases, the J end lost 0 bases, and 9 bases lay between the germline ends.

This clonotype was seen more than once but under ten times. This chain links TRBV4-2 with TRBJ1-5, with 11 nucleotides matching TRBD1. V trimming: 0 bases; J trimming: 6 bases; junction bases outside the gene matches: 4. The CDR3 consists of 16 residues. Germline CDR1 and CDR2: LGHNA and YNFKEQ. CDR3 loop: CASSQDGQGAGQPQHF. The CDR3 DNA is TGTGCCAGCAGCCAAGACGGACAGGGGGCTGGTCAGCCCCAGCATTTT.